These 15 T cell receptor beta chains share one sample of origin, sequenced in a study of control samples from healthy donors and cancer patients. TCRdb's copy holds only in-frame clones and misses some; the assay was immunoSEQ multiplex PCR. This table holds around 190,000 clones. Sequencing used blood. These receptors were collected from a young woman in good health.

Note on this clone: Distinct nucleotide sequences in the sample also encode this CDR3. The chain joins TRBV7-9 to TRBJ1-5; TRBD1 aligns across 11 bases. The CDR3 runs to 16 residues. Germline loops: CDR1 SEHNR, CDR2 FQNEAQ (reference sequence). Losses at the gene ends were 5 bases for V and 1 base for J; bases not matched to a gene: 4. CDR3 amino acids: CASSPGTGGSNQPQHF. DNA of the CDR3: TGTGCCAGCAGCCCCGGGACAGGGGGAAGCAATCAGCCCCAGCATTTT.

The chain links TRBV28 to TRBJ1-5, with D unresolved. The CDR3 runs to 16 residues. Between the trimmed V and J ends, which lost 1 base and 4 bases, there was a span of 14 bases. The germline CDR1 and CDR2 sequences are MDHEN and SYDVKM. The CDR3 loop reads CASSLSRGVSNQPQHF. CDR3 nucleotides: TGTGCCAGCAGTTTATCCCGTGGGGTCAGTAATCAGCCCCAGCATTTT.

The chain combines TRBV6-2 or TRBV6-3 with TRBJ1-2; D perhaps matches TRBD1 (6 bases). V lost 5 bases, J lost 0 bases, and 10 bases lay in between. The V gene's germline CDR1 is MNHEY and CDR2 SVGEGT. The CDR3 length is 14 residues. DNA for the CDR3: TGTGCCAGCAGTGACAGGACAGCTAACTATGGCTACACCTTC. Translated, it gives CASSDRTANYGYTF.

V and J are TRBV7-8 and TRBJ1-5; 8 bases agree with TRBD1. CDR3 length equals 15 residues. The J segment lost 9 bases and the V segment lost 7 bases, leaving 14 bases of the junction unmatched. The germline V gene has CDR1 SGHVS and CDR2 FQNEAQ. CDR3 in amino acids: CASIPTRDRLRPQHF. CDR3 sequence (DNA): TGTGCCAGCATCCCTACCCGGGACAGGCTTAGGCCCCAGCATTTT.

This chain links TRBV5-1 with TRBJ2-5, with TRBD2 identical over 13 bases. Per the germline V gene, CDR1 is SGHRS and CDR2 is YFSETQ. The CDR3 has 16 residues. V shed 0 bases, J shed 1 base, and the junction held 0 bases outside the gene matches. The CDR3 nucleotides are TGCGCCAGCAGCTTGGGACTAGCGGGGGGCCAAGAGACCCAGTACTTC. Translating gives CASSLGLAGGQETQYF.

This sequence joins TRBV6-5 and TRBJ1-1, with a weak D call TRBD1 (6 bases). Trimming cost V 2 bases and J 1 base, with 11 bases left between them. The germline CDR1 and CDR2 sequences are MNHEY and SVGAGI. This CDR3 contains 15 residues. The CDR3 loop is CASSYNTQGNTEAFF. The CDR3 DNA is TGTGCCAGCAGTTACAACACACAGGGGAACACTGAAGCTTTCTTT.

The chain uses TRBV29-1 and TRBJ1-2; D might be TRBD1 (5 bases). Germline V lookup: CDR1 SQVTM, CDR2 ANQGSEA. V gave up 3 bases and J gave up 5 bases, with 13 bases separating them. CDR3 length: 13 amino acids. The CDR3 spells CSVDRPTAYGYTF. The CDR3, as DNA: TGCAGCGTTGACAGGCCGACAGCATATGGCTACACCTTC. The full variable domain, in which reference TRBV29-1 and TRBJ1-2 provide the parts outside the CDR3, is SAVISQKPSRDICQRGTSLTIQCQVDSQVTMMFWYRQQPGQSLTLIATANQGSEATYESGFVIDKFPISRPNLTFSTLTVSNMSPEDSSIYLCSVDRPTAYGYTFGSGTRLTVV.

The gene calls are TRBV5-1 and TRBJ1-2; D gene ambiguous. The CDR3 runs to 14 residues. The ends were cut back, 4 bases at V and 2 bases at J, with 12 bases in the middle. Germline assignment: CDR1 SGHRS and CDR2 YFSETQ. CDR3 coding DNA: TGCGCCAGCAGCGGTCCCGGACCAAACTATGGCTACACCTTC. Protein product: CASSGPGPNYGYTF.

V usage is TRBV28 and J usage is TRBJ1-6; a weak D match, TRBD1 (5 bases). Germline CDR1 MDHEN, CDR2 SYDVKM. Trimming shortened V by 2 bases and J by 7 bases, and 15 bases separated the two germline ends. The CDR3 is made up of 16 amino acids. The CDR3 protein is CASSLIKRQWNSPLHF. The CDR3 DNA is TGTGCCAGCAGTTTAATAAAGAGACAGTGGAATTCACCCCTCCACTTT.

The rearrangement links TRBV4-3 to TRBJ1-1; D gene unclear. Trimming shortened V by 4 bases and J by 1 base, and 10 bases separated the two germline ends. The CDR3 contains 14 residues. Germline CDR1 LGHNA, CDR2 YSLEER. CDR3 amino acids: CASSPWTGNTEAFF. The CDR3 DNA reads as TGCGCCAGCAGCCCATGGACCGGGAACACTGAAGCTTTCTTT.

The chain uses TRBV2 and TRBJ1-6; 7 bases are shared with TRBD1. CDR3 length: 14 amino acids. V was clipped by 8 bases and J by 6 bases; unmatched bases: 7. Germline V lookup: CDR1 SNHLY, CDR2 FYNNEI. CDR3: CASGQTGLNSPLHF. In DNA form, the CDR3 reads TGTGCCAGCGGCCAGACAGGGCTTAATTCACCCCTCCACTTT.

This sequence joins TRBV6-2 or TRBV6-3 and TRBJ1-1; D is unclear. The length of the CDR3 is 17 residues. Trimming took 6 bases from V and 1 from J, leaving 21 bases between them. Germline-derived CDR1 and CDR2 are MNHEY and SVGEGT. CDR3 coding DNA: TGTGCCAGCAGCCCTAATCCCTGGTTTGGGCAGAACACTGAAGCTTTCTTT. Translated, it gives CASSPNPWFGQNTEAFF.

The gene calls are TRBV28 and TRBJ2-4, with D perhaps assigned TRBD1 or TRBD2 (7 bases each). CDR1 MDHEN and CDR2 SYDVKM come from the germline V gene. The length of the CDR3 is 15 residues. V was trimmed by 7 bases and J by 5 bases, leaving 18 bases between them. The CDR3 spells CASTLAAGGENIQYF. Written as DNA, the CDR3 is TGTGCCAGCACCTTGGCGGCAGGGGGGGAAAACATTCAGTACTTC. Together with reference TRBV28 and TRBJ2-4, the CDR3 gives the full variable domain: DVKVTQSSRYLVKRTGEKVFLECVQDMDHENMFWYRQDPGLGLRLIYFSYDVKMKEKGDIPEGYSVSREKKERFSLILESASTNQTSMYLCASTLAAGGENIQYFGAGTRLSVL.

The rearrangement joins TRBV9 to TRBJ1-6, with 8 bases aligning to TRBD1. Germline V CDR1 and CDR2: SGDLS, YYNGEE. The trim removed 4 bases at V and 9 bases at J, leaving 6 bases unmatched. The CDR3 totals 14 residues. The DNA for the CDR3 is TGTGCCAGCAGCTTCGGACAGGGAGGTTCACCCCTCCACTTT. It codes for CASSFGQGGSPLHF.

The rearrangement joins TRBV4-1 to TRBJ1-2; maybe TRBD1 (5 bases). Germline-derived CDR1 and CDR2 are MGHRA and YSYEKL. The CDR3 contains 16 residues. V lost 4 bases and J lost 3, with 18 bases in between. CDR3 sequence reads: CASSPPFSGTDYGYTF. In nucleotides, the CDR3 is TGCGCCAGCAGCCCTCCCTTCTCCGGGACGGACTATGGCTACACCTTC.